This T cell receptor beta chain was documented in a study of cytomegalovirus exposure and HLA in healthy donors. The repertoire was sequenced with immunoSEQ multiplex PCR; TCRdb's copy has only in-frame clones and lacks some. This table has 35,000 to 50,000 clones, roughly 93% appearing once. The germline gives CDR1 LNHDA, CDR2 SQIVND (reference sequence). V lost 3 bases and J lost 1, with 15 bases in between. The CDR3 covers 16 residues. This clonotype originated in a woman aged 18-30 years in good health and CMV-seronegative. The sample was PBMCs. The chain uses TRBV19 and TRBJ2-5; no firm D call. CDR3 nucleotides: TGTGCCAGTAGTATCCGCTTTGGTCCTATCCAAGAGACCCAGTACTTC. It translates to CASSIRFGPIQETQYF.